What follows are 8 T cell receptor beta chains derived from one specimen sequenced in a study of T cell changes during pregnancy in multiple sclerosis. Profiling relied on immunoSEQ multiplex PCR, and the TCRdb table lists in-frame clones only, not all of them. The repertoire holds over 30,000 clones, 90% to 95% seen once, with about 0.38% in the top ten. The source was CD4+ T cells from peripheral blood mononuclear cells, collected after pregnancy. These receptors all come from a female donor with multiple sclerosis, enrolled in a pregnancy study.

The genes are TRBV6-4 and TRBJ1-2; D remains ambiguous. V lost 9 bases to trimming and J lost 4 bases, with 18 bases between them. Germline V gives CDR1 MRHNA, CDR2 SNTAGT. The CDR3 consists of 14 residues. The CDR3 DNA reads as TGTGCCAGTGGGTGGACTCCTCCCCCCTATGGCTACACCTTC. Its translation: CASGWTPPPYGYTF.

The V and J genes are TRBV2 and TRBJ1-2, with a tentative D call TRBD1 (6 bases). The CDR3 runs 12 residues. Germline-derived CDR1 and CDR2 are SNHLY and FYNNEI. Trimming left V 5 bases short and J 6 bases short, with 10 bases between. The CDR3 reads CASSLDSNGYTF. The DNA for the CDR3 is TGTGCCAGCAGTCTGGACAGCAATGGCTACACCTTC.

The chain recombines TRBV5-1 with TRBJ2-3, with 16 bases matching TRBD2. The CDR3 covers 17 residues. V was clipped by 4 bases and J by 6 bases; unmatched bases: 8. CDR1 is SGHRS, CDR2 YFSETQ, per germline. The CDR3 sequence: CASSPGTSGGAWDTQYF. In DNA, the CDR3 is TGCGCCAGCAGCCCCGGGACTAGCGGGGGGGCGTGGGATACGCAGTATTTT.

The chain has TRBV13 and TRBJ2-3; TRBD2 is a possible D gene (7 bases). V was clipped by 2 bases and J by 2 bases, with 14 bases between them. CDR3 size: 16 residues. Germline values: CDR1 PRHDT, CDR2 FYEKMQ (reference sequence). CDR3 nucleotides: TGTGCCAGCAGCTTAAATGCGGGGGCGCACACAGATACGCAGTATTTT. Translation gives CASSLNAGAHTDTQYF.

The chain combines TRBV7-6 with TRBJ1-1, with 8 bases aligning to TRBD1. Germline V gene data show CDR1 as SGHVS and CDR2 as FNYEAQ. V dropped 1 base and J dropped 7; count of bases not matched to a gene: 8. The CDR3 has 15 residues. The CDR3 here is CASSLGPRGQGEAFF. The CDR3 nucleotides are TGTGCCAGCAGCTTAGGTCCCAGGGGGCAGGGTGAAGCTTTCTTT.

J is TRBJ2-7 and V is TRBV27, with D perhaps TRBD1 (6 bases). The CDR3 has 15 residues. Trimming removed 7 bases from V and 7 bases from J, with 23 bases in between. The germline V gene encodes CDR1 MNHEY and CDR2 SMNVEV (reference sequence). This CDR3 reads CASKKTGTFPWEQYF. The CDR3 DNA follows: TGTGCCAGCAAAAAAACAGGGACCTTTCCTTGGGAGCAGTACTTC.

The rearrangement links TRBV2 to TRBJ1-1; 8 bases match TRBD1. CDR1 is SNHLY and CDR2 is FYNNEI in the germline V gene. The CDR3 totals 14 residues. V dropped 5 bases and J dropped 3; count of bases not matched to a gene: 5. The CDR3: CASSQTGGDTEAFF. The CDR3 DNA sequence: TGTGCCAGCAGTCAAACAGGGGGGGACACTGAAGCTTTCTTT.

This clone was seen only once. The chain employs TRBV6-5 and TRBJ2-5; D not resolved. CDR3 length equals 15 residues. V was clipped by 0 bases and J by 1 base, with 9 bases between them. CDR1 is MNHEY, CDR2 SVGAGI, per germline. The DNA for the CDR3 is TGTGCCAGCAGTTACTCGAATAGTTTCCAAGAGACCCAGTACTTC. Translating gives CASSYSNSFQETQYF.